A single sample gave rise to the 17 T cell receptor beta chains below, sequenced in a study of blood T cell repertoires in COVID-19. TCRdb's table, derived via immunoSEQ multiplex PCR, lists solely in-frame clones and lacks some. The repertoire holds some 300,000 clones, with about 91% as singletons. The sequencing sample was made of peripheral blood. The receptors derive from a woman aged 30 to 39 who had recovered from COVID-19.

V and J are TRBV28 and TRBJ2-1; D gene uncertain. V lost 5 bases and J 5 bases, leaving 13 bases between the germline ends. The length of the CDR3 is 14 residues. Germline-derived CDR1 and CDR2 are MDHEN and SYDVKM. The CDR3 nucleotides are TGTGCCAGCAGTGAGCCCATAGGAGACAATGAGCAGTTCTTC. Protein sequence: CASSEPIGDNEQFF. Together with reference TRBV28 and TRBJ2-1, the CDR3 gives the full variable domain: DVKVTQSSRYLVKRTGEKVFLECVQDMDHENMFWYRQDPGLGLRLIYFSYDVKMKEKGDIPEGYSVSREKKERFSLILESASTNQTSMYLCASSEPIGDNEQFFGPGTRLTVL.

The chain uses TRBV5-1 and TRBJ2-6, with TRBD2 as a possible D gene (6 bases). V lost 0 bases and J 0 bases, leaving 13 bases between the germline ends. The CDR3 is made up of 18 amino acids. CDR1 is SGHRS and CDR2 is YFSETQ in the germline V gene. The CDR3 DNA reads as TGCGCCAGCAGCTTGGCCCGAGGGGAGGCCTCTGGGGCCAACGTCCTGACTTTC. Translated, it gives CASSLARGEASGANVLTF.

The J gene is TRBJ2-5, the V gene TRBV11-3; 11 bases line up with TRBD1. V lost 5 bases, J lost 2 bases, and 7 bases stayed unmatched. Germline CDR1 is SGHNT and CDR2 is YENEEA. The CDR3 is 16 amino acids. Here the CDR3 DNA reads TGTGCCAGCAGCCCGAGGACAGGGGGCAAGCAAGAGACCCAGTACTTC. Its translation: CASSPRTGGKQETQYF.

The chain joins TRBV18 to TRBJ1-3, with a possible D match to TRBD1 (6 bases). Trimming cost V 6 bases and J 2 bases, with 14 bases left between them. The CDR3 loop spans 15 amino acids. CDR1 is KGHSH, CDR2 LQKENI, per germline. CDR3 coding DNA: TGTGCCAGCTCTCTCGGACAGCCTACTGGAAACACCATATATTTT. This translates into CASSLGQPTGNTIYF.

CDR3 DNA sequence: TGTGCCATCAGTGAGTCAAGGGGTAGCAATCAGCCCCAGCATTTT. It is translated as CAISESRGSNQPQHF. The chain recombines TRBV10-3 with TRBJ1-5; tentatively, D is TRBD1 (5 bases). The germline V gene has CDR1 ENHRY and CDR2 SYGVKD. V was clipped by 0 bases and J by 0 bases, with 6 bases between them. The CDR3 sequence is 15 residues long.

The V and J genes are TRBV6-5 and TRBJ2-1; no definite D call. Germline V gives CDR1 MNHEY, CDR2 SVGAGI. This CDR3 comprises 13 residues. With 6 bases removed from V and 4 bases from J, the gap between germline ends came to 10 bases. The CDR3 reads CASRQTGYNEQFF. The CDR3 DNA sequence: TGTGCCAGCAGACAGACCGGATACAATGAGCAGTTCTTC.

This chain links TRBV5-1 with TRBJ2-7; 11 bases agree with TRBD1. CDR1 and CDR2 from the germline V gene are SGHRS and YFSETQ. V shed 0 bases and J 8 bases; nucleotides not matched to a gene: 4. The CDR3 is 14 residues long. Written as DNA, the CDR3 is TGCGCCAGCAGCTTGGGGGGACAGGGGGACAAGCAGTACTTC. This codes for CASSLGGQGDKQYF.

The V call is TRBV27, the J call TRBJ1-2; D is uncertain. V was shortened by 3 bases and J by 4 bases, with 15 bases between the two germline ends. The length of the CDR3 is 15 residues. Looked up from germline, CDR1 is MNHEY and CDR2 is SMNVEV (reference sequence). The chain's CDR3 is CASSLGDPQAYGYTF. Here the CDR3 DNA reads TGTGCCAGCAGTTTGGGAGACCCCCAGGCCTATGGCTACACCTTC.

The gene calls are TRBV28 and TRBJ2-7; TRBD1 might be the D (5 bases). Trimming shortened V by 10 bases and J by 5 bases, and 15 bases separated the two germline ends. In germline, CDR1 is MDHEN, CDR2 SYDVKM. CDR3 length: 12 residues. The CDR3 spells CATLGDVHEQYF. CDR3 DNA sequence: TGTGCCACCCTAGGGGATGTCCACGAGCAGTACTTC.

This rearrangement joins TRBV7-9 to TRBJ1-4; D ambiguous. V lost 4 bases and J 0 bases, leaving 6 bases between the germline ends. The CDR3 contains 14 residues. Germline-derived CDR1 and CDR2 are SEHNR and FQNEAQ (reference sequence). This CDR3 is CASSSGATNEKLFF. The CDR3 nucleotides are TGTGCCAGCAGCTCCGGTGCAACTAATGAAAAACTGTTTTTT.

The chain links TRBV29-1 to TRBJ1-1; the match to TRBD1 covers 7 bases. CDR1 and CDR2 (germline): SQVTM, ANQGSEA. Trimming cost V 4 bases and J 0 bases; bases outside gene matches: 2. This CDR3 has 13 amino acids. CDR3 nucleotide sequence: TGCAGCGTTGCGAGGGGGCTGAACACTGAAGCTTTCTTT. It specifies CSVARGLNTEAFF.

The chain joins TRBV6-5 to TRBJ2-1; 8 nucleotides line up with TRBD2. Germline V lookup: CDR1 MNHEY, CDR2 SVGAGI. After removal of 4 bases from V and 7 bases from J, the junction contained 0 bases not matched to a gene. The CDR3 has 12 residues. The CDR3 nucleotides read TGTGCCAGCAGTTTAGCGGGAAATGAGCAGTTCTTC. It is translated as CASSLAGNEQFF.

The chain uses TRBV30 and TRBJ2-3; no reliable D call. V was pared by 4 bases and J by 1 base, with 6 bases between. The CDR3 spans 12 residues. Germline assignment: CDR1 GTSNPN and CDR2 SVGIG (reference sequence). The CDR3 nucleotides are TGTGCCTGGACCCGTGGCACAGATACGCAGTATTTT. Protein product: CAWTRGTDTQYF.

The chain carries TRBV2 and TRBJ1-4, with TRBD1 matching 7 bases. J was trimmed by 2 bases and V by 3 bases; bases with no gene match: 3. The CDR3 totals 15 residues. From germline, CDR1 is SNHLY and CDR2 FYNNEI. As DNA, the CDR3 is TGTGCCAGCAGTGACACAGGGGCCACTAATGAAAAACTGTTTTTT. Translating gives CASSDTGATNEKLFF.

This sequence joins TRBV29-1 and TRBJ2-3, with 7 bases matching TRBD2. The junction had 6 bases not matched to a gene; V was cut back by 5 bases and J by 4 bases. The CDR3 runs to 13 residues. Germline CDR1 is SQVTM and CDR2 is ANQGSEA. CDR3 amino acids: CSVHGGMADTQYF. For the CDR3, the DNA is TGCAGCGTTCACGGGGGGATGGCAGATACGCAGTATTTT.

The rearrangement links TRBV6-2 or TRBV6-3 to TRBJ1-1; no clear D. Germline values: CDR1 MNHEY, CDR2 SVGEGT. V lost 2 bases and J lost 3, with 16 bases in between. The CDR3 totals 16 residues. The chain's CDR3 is CASSYVPGAEYTEAFF. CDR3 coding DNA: TGTGCCAGCAGTTACGTGCCCGGAGCCGAGTACACTGAAGCTTTCTTT.

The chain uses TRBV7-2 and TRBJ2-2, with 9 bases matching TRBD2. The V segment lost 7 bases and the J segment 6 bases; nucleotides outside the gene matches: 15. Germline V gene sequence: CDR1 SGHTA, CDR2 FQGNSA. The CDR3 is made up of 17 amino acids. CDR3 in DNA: TGTGCCAGCACCCCAAGAGGCGGGGGGGCTTTGTCCGGGGAGCTGTTTTTT. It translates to CASTPRGGGALSGELFF.